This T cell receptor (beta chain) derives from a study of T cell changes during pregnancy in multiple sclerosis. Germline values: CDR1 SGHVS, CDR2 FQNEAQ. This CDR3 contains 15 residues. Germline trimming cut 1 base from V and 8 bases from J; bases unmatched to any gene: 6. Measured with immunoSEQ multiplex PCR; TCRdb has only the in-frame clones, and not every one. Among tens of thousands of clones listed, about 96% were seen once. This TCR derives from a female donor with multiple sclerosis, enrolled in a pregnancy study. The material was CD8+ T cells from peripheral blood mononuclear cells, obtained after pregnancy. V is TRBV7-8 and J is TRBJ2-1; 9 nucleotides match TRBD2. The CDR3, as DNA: TGTGCCAGCAGCTTAGAGGCTAGCGGGATCGATGAGCAGTTCTTC. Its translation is CASSLEASGIDEQFF. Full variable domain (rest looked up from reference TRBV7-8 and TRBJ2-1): GAGVSQSPRYKVAKRGQDVALRCDPISGHVSLFWYQQALGQGPEFLTYFQNEAQLDKSGLPSDRFFAERPEGSVSTLKIQRTQQEDSAVYLCASSLEASGIDEQFFGPGTRLTVL.